This T cell receptor (beta chain) was retrieved from a study of Graves' ophthalmopathy and Graves' hyperthyroidism. TCR beta CDR3 regions were amplified from RNA transcripts. HTBI primers served in a first-round RT-PCR, which a second-round multiplex PCR followed. One entry per CDR3 protein results from TCRdb running MiXCR on the multiplex PCR reads. The sample lists some 200,000 distinct CDR3 sequences; about 32% were seen once. This clonotype was observed many times. Diagnoses were established from clinical symptoms, serum thyroxine, TRAb, thyroid ultrasound and orbital computed tomography. Germline assignment: CDR1 SGHDN and CDR2 FVKESK. The CDR3 extends over 13 amino acids. After removal of 3 bases from V and 4 bases from J, the junction contained 0 bases not matched to a gene.

The specimen sequenced was peripheral blood. The chain employs TRBV14 and TRBJ2-5; 9 bases align to TRBD2. This TCR derives from a man aged 45 to 65 with Graves' ophthalmopathy. CDR3: CASSQRGGETQYF. The CDR3 DNA reads TGTGCCAGCAGCCAGCGGGGGGGAGAGACCCAGTACTTC.